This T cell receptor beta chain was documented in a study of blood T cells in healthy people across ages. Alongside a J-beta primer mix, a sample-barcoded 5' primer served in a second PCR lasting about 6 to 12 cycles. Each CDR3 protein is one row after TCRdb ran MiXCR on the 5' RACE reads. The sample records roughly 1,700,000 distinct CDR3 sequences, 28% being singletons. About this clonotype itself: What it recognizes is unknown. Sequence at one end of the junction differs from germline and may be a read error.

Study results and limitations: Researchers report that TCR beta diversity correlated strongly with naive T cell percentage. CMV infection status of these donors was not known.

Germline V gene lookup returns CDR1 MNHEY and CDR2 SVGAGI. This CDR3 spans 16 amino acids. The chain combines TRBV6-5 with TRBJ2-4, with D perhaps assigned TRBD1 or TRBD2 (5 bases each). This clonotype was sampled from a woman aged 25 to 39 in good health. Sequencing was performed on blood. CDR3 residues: CASSYSRAGRVNIRYF. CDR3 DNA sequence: TGTGCCAGCAGTTACTCGAGGGCAGGGCGGGTAAACATTCGGTACTTC.